This TCR beta chain derives from a study of T cell clones after liver transplantation. About the study: Immunosuppression withdrawal was tried within 2 years after liver transplantation in this trial.

Comment on this clone: Antigen: not known.

CDR3 length: 17 residues. CDR1 is MDHEN, CDR2 SYDVKM, per germline. Unmatched junction bases numbered 7, after V lost 3 bases and J lost 0 bases. Study-wide findings and caveats: Donor-reactive sequences fell more than third party-reactive ones, suggesting partial deletion. Graft donor-reactive T cells may have migrated into the graft rather than being deleted.

Sequencing was performed with immunoSEQ multiplex PCR; in TCRdb, only in-frame clones are kept and a portion is missing. Among some 110,000 clones, 90% were seen once, and the ten largest hold around 0.86%. The sequenced sample was CD4+ T cells from blood, obtained 12 months after liver transplant. The chain employs TRBV28 and TRBJ2-3, with 9 nucleotides matching TRBD2. The TCR comes from a human patient who received a liver transplant. The graft donor may account for some of the T cells. CDR3 in amino acids: CASSLSGLASSTDTQYF. CDR3 DNA sequence: TGTGCCAGCAGTTTGAGCGGACTAGCGTCTAGCACAGATACGCAGTATTTT.